The 4 T cell receptor beta chains listed next were all sequenced from one sample in a study of blood T cell repertoires in COVID-19. Clones were read by immunoSEQ multiplex PCR, and TCRdb kept only the in-frame ones, dropping some. Of about 240,000 clones listed, 87% are singletons. Sequencing used peripheral blood. The source is a man between 60 and 75 years old who had recovered from COVID-19.

The J gene is TRBJ1-1, the V gene TRBV5-1; a possible D gene is TRBD1 (6 bases). The germline gives CDR1 SGHRS, CDR2 YFSETQ. The ends were cut back, 0 bases at V and 4 bases at J, with 16 bases in the middle. This CDR3 spans 16 amino acids. Written as DNA, the CDR3 is TGCGCCAGCAGCTTGGCCCTGGGCGTAGGGGGCACTGAAGCTTTCTTT. Its translation: CASSLALGVGGTEAFF. Full variable domain (remainder filled in from reference TRBV5-1 and TRBJ1-1): KAGVTQTPRYLIKTRGQQVTLSCSPISGHRSVSWYQQTPGQGLQFLFEYFSETQRNKGNFPGRFSGRQFSNSRSEMNVSTLELGDSALYLCASSLALGVGGTEAFFGQGTRLTVV.

In this sample, this clone turned up once. The rearrangement uses TRBV5-1 and TRBJ1-6; 8 bases fit TRBD1. V lost 4 bases, J lost 7 bases, and 7 bases stayed unmatched. Germline V gene data show CDR1 as SGHRS and CDR2 as YFSETQ. The CDR3 is 15 residues long. This CDR3 is CASSGGQGGNSPLHF. DNA for the CDR3: TGCGCCAGCAGCGGCGGACAGGGTGGCAATTCACCCCTCCACTTT.

J is TRBJ2-7 and V is TRBV15, with a tentative D call TRBD1 (6 bases). The germline CDR1 and CDR2 sequences are LNHNV and YYDKDF (reference sequence). The V gene lost 0 bases and the J gene lost 7 bases, with 16 bases spanning the gap. There are 15 residues in the CDR3. The CDR3 region is CATSRDPGQRGEQYF. The CDR3, as DNA: TGTGCCACCAGCAGAGACCCTGGACAGCGAGGTGAGCAGTACTTC. Using reference TRBV15 and TRBJ2-7 for the parts outside the CDR3, the full variable domain is DAMVIQNPRYQVTQFGKPVTLSCSQTLNHNVMYWYQQKSSQAPKLLFHYYDKDFNNEADTPDNFQSRRPNTSFCFLDIRSPGLGDTAMYLCATSRDPGQRGEQYFGPGTRLTVT.

The chain combines TRBV18 with TRBJ2-1; 11 bases are a match to TRBD2. The CDR3 loop spans 14 amino acids. The V gene's germline CDR1 is KGHSH and CDR2 LQKENI. The V segment lost 3 bases and the J segment 6 bases; nucleotides outside the gene matches: 1. CDR3 nucleotides: TGTGCCAGCTCACCTAGCGGGGGGGGCAATGAGCAGTTCTTC. Protein: CASSPSGGGNEQFF.